These 25 T cell receptor beta chains originate from one sample sequenced in a study of cytomegalovirus exposure and HLA in healthy donors. Researchers ran the PCR with 60 Vbeta and 13 Jbeta primers. Sequencing used immunoSEQ multiplex PCR; TCRdb keeps in-frame clones, though not all of them. The listing contains 130,000 to 150,000 clones. The material sequenced was PBMCs. These receptor sequences come from a male donor in good health and CMV-seronegative.

The CDR3 sequence: CASSPRTGNTEAFF. CDR3 in DNA: TGTGCCAGCTCACCAAGGACAGGGAACACTGAAGCTTTCTTT. The rearrangement joins TRBV18 to TRBJ1-1; 7 nucleotides align to TRBD1. Germline CDR1 and CDR2: KGHSH and LQKENI. Germline trimming cut 2 bases from V and 1 base from J; bases unmatched to any gene: 1. The CDR3 is 14 amino acids.

The chain combines TRBV7-2 with TRBJ1-2; the D gene is possibly TRBD1 (5 bases). Trimming shortened V by 5 bases and J by 8 bases, and 18 bases separated the two germline ends. From germline, CDR1 is SGHTA and CDR2 FQGNSA. The CDR3 runs to 14 residues. The CDR3 nucleotides are TGTGCCAGCAGCCTTTCCCAGGGATCTGGGGGCTACACCTTC. This translates into CASSLSQGSGGYTF.

V usage is TRBV27 and J usage is TRBJ2-2; 8 bases align to TRBD2. The V segment lost 6 bases and the J segment 0 bases; nucleotides outside the gene matches: 3. The germline V gene encodes CDR1 MNHEY and CDR2 SMNVEV (reference sequence). This CDR3 is 15 amino acids long. The CDR3 reads CASRPGGTNTGELFF. The CDR3 DNA is TGTGCCAGCAGGCCGGGAGGGACGAACACCGGGGAGCTGTTTTTT.

J is TRBJ1-1 and V is TRBV30, with 8 bases that match TRBD1. Germline CDR1 GTSNPN, CDR2 SVGIG (reference sequence). CDR3 length: 15 amino acids. Losses at the gene ends were 2 bases for V and 5 bases for J; bases not matched to a gene: 10. In DNA form, the CDR3 reads TGTGCCTGGAGTACCAAACAGGGGGACCGAACTGAAGCTTTCTTT. Its protein is CAWSTKQGDRTEAFF.

CDR3 in amino acids: CAWSGGTPGTQYF. CDR3 coding DNA: TGTGCCTGGAGTGGTGGGACACCCGGGACCCAGTACTTC. The rearrangement joins TRBV30 to TRBJ2-5, with D perhaps matching TRBD1 (6 bases). Germline CDR1 GTSNPN, CDR2 SVGIG (reference sequence). With 1 base removed from V and 7 bases from J, the gap between germline ends came to 13 bases. CDR3 length equals 13 residues.

The V and J genes are TRBV9 and TRBJ1-1, with D perhaps TRBD1 (6 bases). The germline V gene has CDR1 SGDLS and CDR2 YYNGEE. This CDR3 spans 17 amino acids. Trimming shortened V by 0 bases and J by 1 base, and 16 bases separated the two germline ends. This chain's CDR3 is CASSVGIGGARNTEAFF. CDR3 sequence (DNA): TGTGCCAGCAGCGTAGGGATCGGGGGGGCGAGGAACACTGAAGCTTTCTTT.

This sequence joins TRBV7-9 and TRBJ2-7; D perhaps matches TRBD2 (5 bases). The CDR3 extends over 16 amino acids. CDR1 is SEHNR, CDR2 FQNEAQ, per germline (reference sequence). Between the trimmed V and J ends, which lost 5 bases and 3 bases, there was a span of 20 bases. This chain's CDR3 is CASSRTDGESYYEQYF. CDR3 DNA: TGTGCCAGCAGCCGAACGGACGGGGAAAGTTACTACGAGCAGTACTTC.

The rearrangement uses TRBV9 and TRBJ2-3, with TRBD2 matching over 8 bases. The CDR3 spans 17 residues. Per the germline V gene, CDR1 is SGDLS and CDR2 is YYNGEE. V lost 1 base to trimming and J lost 1 base; unmatched junction nucleotides: 8. The CDR3, as DNA: TGTGCCAGCAGCGTAAGCGGCGGGGGGTCGCGCACAGATACGCAGTATTTT. It yields the protein CASSVSGGGSRTDTQYF.

DNA of the CDR3: TGTGCCACCACGGGTCCAGGGGCCGGCACTGAAGCTTTCTTT. It yields the protein CATTGPGAGTEAFF. The chain combines TRBV15 with TRBJ1-1; D perhaps matches TRBD1 (6 bases). The germline CDR1 and CDR2 sequences are LNHNV and YYDKDF (reference sequence). This CDR3 has 14 residues. Trimming shortened V by 7 bases and J by 4 bases, and 16 bases separated the two germline ends.

The chain links TRBV6-4 to TRBJ1-1, with TRBD1 matching over 7 bases. J gave up 6 bases and V 6 bases, and 10 bases lay outside the gene matches. This CDR3 region has 14 residues. Germline values: CDR1 MRHNA, CDR2 SNTAGT. CDR3 nucleotide sequence: TGTGCCAGCAGCCAACAGGGGCTCCTCTCTGAAGCTTTCTTT. It codes for CASSQQGLLSEAFF.

CDR3 sequence reads: CASSPTGTDTQYF. CDR3 DNA: TGTGCCAGCAGTCCTACAGGGACAGATACGCAGTATTTT. The gene calls are TRBV6-5 and TRBJ2-3; D is possibly TRBD1 (6 bases). There are 13 residues in the CDR3. Germline-derived CDR1 and CDR2 are MNHEY and SVGAGI. V lost 5 bases and J 3 bases, leaving 9 bases between the germline ends.

CDR3 in DNA: TGCGCCAGCAGCTTGGAGACTGCGAACACTGAAGCTTTCTTT. It translates to CASSLETANTEAFF. J is TRBJ1-1 and V is TRBV5-1; no clear D gene. Germline V CDR1 and CDR2: SGHRS, YFSETQ. Between the trimmed V and J ends, which lost 0 bases and 1 base, there was a span of 7 bases. The length of the CDR3 is 14 residues. Combining the CDR3 with reference TRBV5-1 and TRBJ1-1 gives the whole variable domain KAGVTQTPRYLIKTRGQQVTLSCSPISGHRSVSWYQQTPGQGLQFLFEYFSETQRNKGNFPGRFSGRQFSNSRSEMNVSTLELGDSALYLCASSLETANTEAFFGQGTRLTVV.

The chain employs TRBV19 and TRBJ2-5; 11 bases match TRBD2. The CDR3 sequence is 15 residues long. V was pared by 8 bases and J by 5 bases, with 10 bases of the junction left unmatched. Germline lookup yields CDR1 LNHDA and CDR2 SQIVND (reference sequence). The CDR3 is CASGRASGGPETQYF. Written as DNA, the CDR3 is TGTGCCAGTGGCCGTGCTAGCGGGGGGCCGGAGACCCAGTACTTC.

The chain uses TRBV5-6 and TRBJ2-7; the D gene is possibly TRBD2 (5 bases). The V and J ends lost 0 bases and 3 bases respectively, with 16 bases between them. CDR3 length: 16 residues. Germline assignment: CDR1 SGHDT and CDR2 YYEEEE. The CDR3 is CASSLAEAPFVYEQYF. The DNA of the CDR3 is TGTGCCAGCAGCTTGGCGGAGGCCCCCTTCGTCTACGAGCAGTACTTC.

This rearrangement joins TRBV6-1 to TRBJ1-2; TRBD1 matches at 8 bases. The CDR3 consists of 15 residues. Trimming cost V 6 bases and J 7 bases; bases outside gene matches: 13. Germline V gene sequence: CDR1 MNHNS, CDR2 SASEGT. The chain's CDR3 is CASRGFRTGQGGYTF. DNA for the CDR3: TGTGCCAGCAGGGGCTTTAGGACAGGGCAAGGTGGCTACACCTTC.

The chain uses TRBV5-4 and TRBJ1-1, with D possibly matching TRBD1 (5 bases). The CDR3 is made up of 13 amino acids. Per the germline V gene, CDR1 is SGHNT and CDR2 is YYREEE (reference sequence). With 4 bases removed from V and 1 base from J, the gap between germline ends came to 8 bases. For the CDR3, the DNA is TGTGCCAGCAGCCCCGGGGGGAACACTGAAGCTTTCTTT. Its protein product is CASSPGGNTEAFF.

The chain couples TRBV9 to TRBJ2-7; no reliable D call. CDR1 is SGDLS, CDR2 YYNGEE, per germline. V was clipped by 0 bases and J by 6 bases, with 16 bases between them. The CDR3 spans 15 residues. The CDR3 region is CASSVAGENESEQYF. The CDR3 DNA reads TGTGCCAGCAGCGTAGCAGGTGAAAATGAAAGCGAGCAGTACTTC. The complete variable domain, with remaining parts taken from reference TRBV9 and TRBJ2-7, reads DSGVTQTPKHLITATGQRVTLRCSPRSGDLSVYWYQQSLDQGLQFLIQYYNGEERAKGNILERFSAQQFPDLHSELNLSSLELGDSALYFCASSVAGENESEQYFGPGTRLTVT.

For this clone: At the DNA level, this CDR3 is encoded by other sequences in the same sample as well. The chain employs TRBV5-1 and TRBJ1-4; D possibly corresponds to TRBD1 (5 bases). The germline gives CDR1 SGHRS, CDR2 YFSETQ. Deletions cut 0 bases from V and 2 bases from J, with 5 bases between. The CDR3 length is 14 residues. CDR3 sequence (DNA): TGCGCCAGCAGCTTGGGGGGCACTAATGAAAAACTGTTTTTT. Its translation is CASSLGGTNEKLFF.

This chain connects TRBV6-5 to TRBJ2-5, with D possibly being TRBD2 (5 bases). This CDR3 has 13 amino acids. CDR1 is MNHEY and CDR2 is SVGAGI in the germline V gene. Trimming shortened V by 0 bases and J by 10 bases, and 12 bases separated the two germline ends. CDR3 bases: TGTGCCAGCAGTTACTCGAAGGACGGAGGCCAGTACTTC. Residues: CASSYSKDGGQYF.

This rearrangement joins TRBV18 to TRBJ2-2; 7 bases align to TRBD2. V shed 3 bases, J shed 5 bases, and the junction held 9 bases outside the gene matches. CDR3 size: 16 residues. Germline V lookup: CDR1 KGHSH, CDR2 LQKENI. The CDR3 spells CASSPGAGTGTGELFF. The CDR3 DNA reads TGTGCCAGCTCACCGGGAGCGGGAACGGGTACCGGGGAGCTGTTTTTT.

The rearrangement links TRBV30 to TRBJ2-7; possibly TRBD1 for D (6 bases). V lost 2 bases, J lost 5 bases, and 19 bases lay in between. This CDR3 region has 15 residues. CDR1 is GTSNPN, CDR2 SVGIG, per germline (reference sequence). The CDR3 region is CAWSPHRGGRNEQYF. CDR3 sequence (DNA): TGTGCCTGGAGTCCTCATCGAGGGGGTCGCAACGAGCAGTACTTC. Filled out from reference TRBV30 and TRBJ2-7, the complete variable domain reads SQTIHQWPATLVQPVGSPLSLECTVEGTSNPNLYWYRQAAGRGLQLLFYSVGIGQISSEVPQNLSASRPQDRQFILSSKKLLLSDSGFYLCAWSPHRGGRNEQYFGPGTRLTVT.

V and J are TRBV27 and TRBJ2-7; D might be TRBD1 (5 bases). Between the trimmed V and J ends, which lost 4 bases and 0 bases, there was a span of 19 bases. Germline CDR1 and CDR2: MNHEY and SMNVEV (reference sequence). This CDR3 spans 17 amino acids. This CDR3 reads CASSSVQGLLNSYEQYF. CDR3 coding DNA: TGTGCCAGCAGTTCGGTCCAGGGCCTTCTGAACTCCTACGAGCAGTACTTC.

The rearrangement joins TRBV7-8 to TRBJ2-7, with 12 positions matching TRBD2. With V trimmed by 5 bases and J by 3 bases, 17 bases remained unmatched. This CDR3 is built from 19 residues. Germline V lookup: CDR1 SGHVS, CDR2 FQNEAQ. This CDR3 reads CASSPLLAGGPRRRYEQYF. In DNA form, the CDR3 reads TGTGCCAGCAGCCCGCTCCTAGCGGGAGGGCCTAGGCGACGCTACGAGCAGTACTTC.

J is TRBJ2-7 and V is TRBV7-2; TRBD2 might be the D (6 bases). The V gene lost 6 bases and the J gene lost 5 bases, with 14 bases spanning the gap. This CDR3 comprises 13 residues. In germline, CDR1 is SGHTA, CDR2 FQGNSA. The chain's CDR3 is CASSQQRAHEQYF. The DNA of the CDR3 is TGTGCCAGCAGTCAGCAGCGGGCCCACGAGCAGTACTTC. Full variable domain (outside the CDR3, taken from reference TRBV7-2 and TRBJ2-7): GAGVSQSPSNKVTEKGKDVELRCDPISGHTALYWYRQSLGQGLEFLIYFQGNSAPDKSGLPSDRFSAERTGGSVSTLTIQRTQQEDSAVYLCASSQQRAHEQYFGPGTRLTVT.

The genes are TRBV18 and TRBJ1-4; D not certain. V gave up 3 bases and J gave up 5 bases, with 19 bases separating them. The V gene's germline CDR1 is KGHSH and CDR2 LQKENI. The CDR3 is 17 amino acids. CDR3 DNA sequence: TGTGCCAGCTCACCGACCGGGTGGAACGACTGGAATGAAAAACTGTTTTTT. It encodes CASSPTGWNDWNEKLFF.